The text below deals with one T cell receptor (beta chain). This clone was observed a handful of times. Its antigen has not been determined. A read error may produce the germline difference seen at one junction end. The collaborating institutions used their own protocols to collect whole blood in K2EDTA tubes. Collaborator samples were shipped for TCRbeta analysis as frozen whole blood, isolated PBMCs, or DNA extracted from either sample type. The CDR3 runs 18 amino acids, cysteine and phenylalanine included. The entry retains the CDR3 DNA only, 54 bases that are in frame from base 1. CDR1 and CDR2 are read off the germline V gene (reference sequence) as SGHKS and YYEKEE. This sample is drawn from a study of blood T cell repertoires in COVID-19 (dated by TCRdb to 2020 to 2022). Study-wide context: Collaborator samples came from the United States, Italy and Spain and covered acute and convalescent phases of COVID-19. Samples were obtained from the ongoing ImmuneRACE study (first 160 participants) and from some 1,300 subjects provided by 6 global collaborators. The sample metadata nearly always contained a de-identified subject ID, COVID-19 status, age in years and sex. HLA class I and class II types, where available, came from metadata supplied by the sample provider rather than from assay-based typing. Subjects who had been exposed to COVID-19, were actively infected with it, or had recovered from it provided the deeply sampled blood TCRbeta repertoires that made up the dataset. The repertoires were released in a freely available public database intended as a resource for research on the immune response to SARS-CoV-2. The material from the prospective study consisted of cDNA or gDNA derived from T cells, B-cell-depleted T cells, or PBMCs. Overall results and qualifications from the work: The amount of clinical and demographic metadata varied by source and participant and was provided uncurated.

The immunoSEQ Assay, a bias-controlled multiplex PCR, was used to amplify TCRbeta CDR3 regions from genomic DNA. In the authors' own workflow: Nucleated cell counts per sample were estimated from amplification of reference gene primers within the assay. To quantify the absolute abundance of each unique TCRbeta CDR3 rearrangement, sequence reads were collapsed and filtered. For each sample, productive Simpson clonality was calculated by taking the square root of Simpson's diversity index across productive rearrangements. TCRdb provides this immuneACCESS table in a form limited to in-frame rearrangements. Some clones are lacking; in checked studies, under half of them reflect an unresolved V gene, and why the rest are absent is not known. That table furnishes V, J and clone size, whereas the DNA furnished D and trimming. Recorded for this sample are around 150,000 clones; around 83% of them occurred a single time. The ten largest clonotypes hold around 7.2% of the sample.

The sequencing input was peripheral blood. The clonotype comes from a woman in her forties or fifties in a cohort sampled during active or convalescent COVID-19. The sequence is built from TRBV5-5 and TRBJ2-3; D gene: possibly TRBD1, on 5 matching bases. The DNA is TGTGCCAGCAGCTTCGACAGCTACTATACTGATCTCACATATACGCAGTATTTT. This yields the protein CASSFDSYYTDLTYTQYF.